The 30 T cell receptor beta chains reported below all come from one sample, sequenced in a study of T cells in Graves' hyperthyroidism and ophthalmopathy. What was amplified from RNA transcripts were TCR beta CDR3 regions. RT-PCR in the first round (using the HTBI primer set) targeted the TCR CDR3. MiXCR was run by TCRdb on the multiplex PCR reads, yielding one entry per CDR3 protein. The sample lists about 250,000 distinct CDR3 sequences; 20% to 25% were seen once. The sequencing sample was made of blood. These receptors were taken from a man under 40 with Graves' ophthalmopathy.

The sample holds a few counts of this clonotype. This chain links TRBV19 with TRBJ2-1, with D hard to call. The CDR3 sequence is 14 residues long. The V end was cut by 4 bases, the J end by 5 bases, with 12 bases between. Germline V gene lookup returns CDR1 LNHDA and CDR2 SQIVND (reference sequence). The chain's CDR3 is CASSSTLSHNEQFF. As DNA, the CDR3 is TGTGCCAGTAGTAGTACTCTGTCCCACAATGAGCAGTTCTTC.

The rearrangement joins TRBV27 to TRBJ2-1, with 10 positions matching TRBD2. CDR1 and CDR2 from the germline V gene are MNHEY and SMNVEV (reference sequence). The V and J ends lost 4 bases and 9 bases, in that order; junction bases with no gene match: 12. The CDR3 runs to 16 residues. CDR3 protein: CASSSSRLAGVGEQFF. The CDR3 nucleotides read TGTGCCAGCAGTTCATCTAGGCTAGCGGGAGTGGGTGAGCAGTTCTTC.

The J gene is TRBJ2-5, the V gene TRBV5-1; 8 bases are shared with TRBD1. The CDR3 totals 14 residues. The V and J ends lost 4 bases and 4 bases, in that order; junction bases with no gene match: 6. Germline CDR1 and CDR2: SGHRS and YFSETQ. This CDR3 reads CASSTGQGGETQYF. The CDR3 DNA reads TGCGCCAGCAGCACCGGACAGGGAGGAGAGACCCAGTACTTC.

V usage is TRBV28 and J usage is TRBJ1-2; D is perhaps TRBD1 (6 bases). Germline CDR1 is MDHEN and CDR2 is SYDVKM. Trimming stripped 9 bases from V and 6 bases from J, with 20 bases between. This CDR3 has 14 amino acids. CDR3 nucleotide sequence: TGTGCCAGTTCTTCCGGGACACCTTTCCATGGCTACACCTTC. It yields the protein CASSSGTPFHGYTF.

Only a few counts were recorded for this clonotype. The rearrangement links TRBV5-1 to TRBJ1-2; D possibly corresponds to TRBD1 (5 bases). This CDR3 region has 14 residues. Trimming pared 2 bases from V and 4 bases from J, leaving 12 bases between. The germline V gene has CDR1 SGHRS and CDR2 YFSETQ. The CDR3 coding sequence is TGCGCCAGCAGCTTCCGTTCAGGGATCTATGGCTACACCTTC. It codes for CASSFRSGIYGYTF.

A word on this clonotype: This could be a read error, since a much larger clone is one nucleotide away. The chain uses TRBV18 and TRBJ2-7; 7 bases map to TRBD1. The germline V gene has CDR1 KGHSH and CDR2 LQKENI. The CDR3 has 14 residues. For the CDR3, the DNA is TGTGCCAGCTCACTCGGGGACAGAGGCTACGCGCAGTACTTC. The encoded protein is CASSLGDRGYAQYF.

Ten or more counts support this clonotype. The chain uses TRBV6-2 or TRBV6-3 and TRBJ2-3; 7 positions agree with TRBD2. Per germline, CDR1 MNHEY and CDR2 SVGEGT. CDR3 size: 21 residues. Trimming at V came to 8 bases and at J to 6 bases, leaving 32 bases not matched to a gene. The CDR3 sequence is CASPRTDSNLAGQTSADTQYF. In nucleotides, the CDR3 is TGTGCCAGCCCCAGGACCGACAGCAACTTAGCGGGCCAAACCAGCGCCGATACGCAGTATTTT.

In the case of this clonotype: A much larger clone differs by one base, so this may be a read error. This chain links TRBV27 with TRBJ1-1; D gene unclear. Germline V lookup: CDR1 MNHEY, CDR2 SMNVEV (reference sequence). CDR3 length equals 13 residues. The CDR3, as DNA: TGTGCCAGCAGTTCCACACCGAACACTGAAGCTCTCTTT. Translated: CASSSTPNTEALF.

This clonotype was counted ten times or more. The chain recombines TRBV7-3 with TRBJ1-1; D call uncertain. Germline CDR1 and CDR2: SGHTA and FQGTGA. This CDR3 has 13 residues. V was trimmed by 5 bases and J by 1 base, leaving 8 bases between them. CDR3 nucleotides: TGTGCCAGCAGCCCAAATACGAACACTGAAGCTTTCTTT. It codes for CASSPNTNTEAFF.

This chain uses TRBV19 with TRBJ2-6, with D maybe TRBD1 (6 bases). CDR1 is LNHDA, CDR2 SQIVND, per germline (reference sequence). Trimming cost V 0 bases and J 1 base, with 16 bases left between them. This CDR3 contains 19 residues. Here the CDR3 reads CASSIDGGRVGSGANVLTF. The CDR3, as DNA: TGTGCCAGTAGTATAGATGGGGGCAGGGTGGGGTCTGGGGCCAACGTCCTGACTTTC.

The sample holds a few counts of this clonotype. The chain uses TRBV5-6 and TRBJ2-5; D gene unclear. Per germline, CDR1 SGHDT and CDR2 YYEEEE. V dropped 4 bases and J dropped 0 bases, with 4 bases sitting between them. There are 12 residues in the CDR3. For the CDR3, the DNA is TGTGCCAGCAGCCGGAACCAAGAGACCCAGTACTTC. Its translation is CASSRNQETQYF.

The chain is built from TRBV6-2 or TRBV6-3 and TRBJ1-2, with D perhaps matching TRBD1 (5 bases). The CDR3 contains 15 residues. Germline-derived CDR1 and CDR2 are MNHEY and SVGEGT. The V gene lost 6 bases and the J gene lost 4 bases, with 18 bases spanning the gap. The CDR3 sequence: CASSSWAGLFYGYTF. Written as DNA, the CDR3 is TGTGCCAGCAGCTCTTGGGCGGGACTATTCTATGGCTACACCTTC.

This clonotype was detected ten times or more. J is TRBJ1-1 and V is TRBV6-2 or TRBV6-3; 7 bases are shared with TRBD1. Germline V gene lookup returns CDR1 MNHEY and CDR2 SVGEGT. The V gene end was trimmed by 6 bases and the J gene end by 3 bases; junction bases not matched to a gene: 10. The CDR3 sequence is 15 residues long. CDR3 DNA: TGTGCCAGCAGGGACAGGCAGAACCTTGACACTGAAGCTTTCTTT. This translates into CASRDRQNLDTEAFF.

This clonotype was counted ten times or more. V gene TRBV20-1 combines with J gene TRBJ1-1; D unresolved. There are 11 residues in the CDR3. V lost 6 bases and J lost 8, with 13 bases in between. Per germline, CDR1 DFQATT and CDR2 SNEGSKA (reference sequence). The CDR3 nucleotides read TGCAGTGCCAGACCGGGCCCGGAAGCTTTCTTT. This encodes CSARPGPEAFF.

The V and J genes are TRBV24-1 and TRBJ1-5; D ambiguous. V was pared by 2 bases and J by 6 bases, with 13 bases between. The CDR3 has 15 amino acids. CDR1 and CDR2 from the germline V gene are KGHDR and SFDVKD. For the CDR3, the DNA is TGTGCCACCAGTGATTCTGGGGAGCTCGGTCAGCCCCAGCATTTT. Its translation: CATSDSGELGQPQHF.

In this sample, this clonotype turned up many times. The chain's CDR3 is CASSLIRPDTQYF. In DNA, the CDR3 is TGTGCCAGCAGCTTAATCAGGCCAGATACGCAGTATTTT. This chain connects TRBV11-3 to TRBJ2-3; D is unresolved. The CDR3 runs to 13 residues. Trimming shortened V by 2 bases and J by 4 bases, and 7 bases separated the two germline ends. The V gene's germline CDR1 is SGHNT and CDR2 YENEEA.

The rearrangement uses TRBV6-1 and TRBJ1-1; 10 bases are shared with TRBD1. Germline CDR1 reads MNHNS; CDR2 reads SASEGT. The V and J ends lost 6 bases and 2 bases, in that order; junction bases with no gene match: 6. The CDR3 covers 15 residues. The CDR3 spells CASRPGQGRNTEAFF. The DNA for the CDR3 is TGTGCCAGCAGACCGGGACAGGGGAGAAACACTGAAGCTTTCTTT.

In this sample, this clonotype turned up a few times. The chain recombines TRBV6-2 or TRBV6-3 with TRBJ2-1; D is perhaps TRBD2 (7 bases). The germline V gene encodes CDR1 MNHEY and CDR2 SVGEGT. V gave up 2 bases and J gave up 4 bases, with 15 bases separating them. This CDR3 comprises 16 residues. CDR3 in DNA: TGTGCCAGCAGTTACGCCGGGGGGCGCGGGTACAATGAGCAGTTCTTC. Amino acids: CASSYAGGRGYNEQFF.

This clonotype was counted a few times. The chain is built from TRBV12-3 or TRBV12-4 and TRBJ2-5; no clear D. V was clipped by 6 bases and J by 1 base, with 12 bases between them. The CDR3 consists of 14 residues. The CDR3 DNA reads TGTGCCAGCAGCCCCTATTCTGCCCAAGAGACCCAGTACTTC. Protein sequence: CASSPYSAQETQYF.

The chain is built from TRBV19 and TRBJ1-1; the D is unclear. The CDR3 has 14 amino acids. Germline V lookup: CDR1 LNHDA, CDR2 SQIVND (reference sequence). The ends were cut back, 2 bases at V and 3 bases at J, with 10 bases in the middle. The CDR3 coding sequence is TGTGCCAGTAGTATAAAGGGAGGGTACACTGAAGCTTTCTTT. It specifies CASSIKGGYTEAFF.

In regard to this clonotype: This sequence may be a read error, since a much larger clone differs from it by one base. This sequence joins TRBV5-1 and TRBJ1-4, with D possibly being TRBD1 (6 bases). Germline V lookup: CDR1 SGHRS, CDR2 YFSETQ. The CDR3 covers 14 residues. In DNA, the CDR3 is TGCGCCGGCAGCCCCGACCCAGGGGATGAAAAACTGTTTTTT. Amino acid sequence: CAGSPDPGDEKLFF.

This chain joins TRBV11-3 and TRBJ1-1, with D perhaps TRBD1 (5 bases). V gave up 1 base and J gave up 3 bases, with 9 bases separating them. Germline V lookup: CDR1 SGHNT, CDR2 YENEEA. The CDR3 extends over 14 amino acids. The CDR3 region has the DNA TGTGCCAGCAGCTTAGGCGGGGGGTACACTGAAGCTTTCTTT. This sequence encodes CASSLGGGYTEAFF.

This clonotype was seen a handful of times. The chain uses TRBV20-1 and TRBJ2-1; D possibly corresponds to TRBD2 (5 bases). Germline V gene sequence: CDR1 DFQATT, CDR2 SNEGSKA (reference sequence). The germline V and J ends were trimmed by 2 bases and 7 bases, with 6 bases remaining between them. This CDR3 has 11 amino acids. DNA of the CDR3: TGCAGTGCTAGATGGAGGAATGAGCAGTTCTTC. Its translation: CSARWRNEQFF.

V usage is TRBV7-6 and J usage is TRBJ2-1, with a possible D match to TRBD1 (5 bases). CDR1 and CDR2 from the germline V gene are SGHVS and FNYEAQ. The V gene lost 2 bases and the J gene lost 5 bases, with 7 bases spanning the gap. CDR3 length: 13 residues. For the CDR3, the DNA is TGTGCCAGCAGCTTAATAGGGGACAATGAGCAGTTCTTC. It specifies CASSLIGDNEQFF.

The V and J genes are TRBV2 and TRBJ1-3; 7 bases are shared with TRBD1. J was trimmed by 0 bases and V by 10 bases; bases with no gene match: 3. Germline lookup yields CDR1 SNHLY and CDR2 FYNNEI. CDR3 size: 13 residues. In DNA, the CDR3 is TGTGCCACCCCAGGGGGCTCTGGAAACACCATATATTTT. Protein: CATPGGSGNTIYF.

V and J are TRBV19 and TRBJ2-6; 9 bases fit TRBD1. The CDR3 is 17 amino acids. The trim removed 4 bases at V and 4 bases at J, leaving 8 bases unmatched. From germline, CDR1 is LNHDA and CDR2 SQIVND (reference sequence). CDR3 in amino acids: CASSTVQGARGANVLTF. DNA of the CDR3: TGTGCCAGTAGTACAGTACAGGGGGCGCGGGGGGCCAACGTCCTGACTTTC.

The chain recombines TRBV5-1 with TRBJ2-7; possible D gene TRBD2, 5 bases. The CDR3 is 15 residues long. The germline V gene encodes CDR1 SGHRS and CDR2 YFSETQ. Trimming stripped 0 bases from V and 0 bases from J, with 10 bases between. CDR3 in amino acids: CASSLGSGLSYEQYF. In DNA, the CDR3 is TGCGCCAGCAGCTTGGGGAGCGGACTCTCCTACGAGCAGTACTTC. Based on the CDR3 plus reference TRBV5-1 and TRBJ2-7, the full variable domain is KAGVTQTPRYLIKTRGQQVTLSCSPISGHRSVSWYQQTPGQGLQFLFEYFSETQRNKGNFPGRFSGRQFSNSRSEMNVSTLELGDSALYLCASSLGSGLSYEQYFGPGTRLTVT.

V usage is TRBV20-1 and J usage is TRBJ2-3, with TRBD2 matching 8 bases. Germline V gene data show CDR1 as DFQATT and CDR2 as SNEGSKA (reference sequence). The CDR3 has 14 residues. V lost 6 bases to trimming and J lost 5 bases; unmatched junction nucleotides: 10. The CDR3 bases are TGCAGTGCCTCACACGGGAGGGCCGTAGATACGCAGTATTTT. This codes for CSASHGRAVDTQYF.

This clonotype was detected once. V usage is TRBV24-1 and J usage is TRBJ2-5, with D possibly being TRBD1 (5 bases). CDR1 KGHDR and CDR2 SFDVKD come from the germline V gene. CDR3 length equals 16 residues. The V end lost 4 bases, the J end lost 1 base, and 15 bases lay between the germline ends. The chain's CDR3 is CATSDPSLGLQETQYF. The CDR3 DNA follows: TGTGCCACCAGTGACCCGTCTCTGGGGCTCCAAGAGACCCAGTACTTC.

This clonotype appeared a few times. V gene TRBV2 combines with J gene TRBJ2-2; TRBD2 agrees at 7 bases. The trim removed 10 bases at V and 1 base at J, leaving 6 bases unmatched. This CDR3 has 14 residues. Per germline, CDR1 SNHLY and CDR2 FYNNEI. CDR3 loop: CAIPREQNTGELFF. DNA of the CDR3: TGTGCCATTCCGCGGGAGCAGAACACCGGGGAGCTGTTTTTT. Filled out from reference TRBV2 and TRBJ2-2, the complete variable domain reads EPEVTQTPSHQVTQMGQEVILRCVPISNHLYFYWYRQILGQKVEFLVSFYNNEISEKSEIFDDQFSVERPDGSNFTLKIRSTKLEDSAMYFCAIPREQNTGELFFGEGSRLTVL.